Listed here is a single T cell receptor beta chain. Its matching antigen is unknown. Germline is not matched at one junction end, which may reflect a read error. The record originates from a study of CD8+CD57+ T cells in acquired aplastic anemia. Study as a whole: The mean DNA yield obtained from sorted CD4+ and CD8+ cells came to 3.2 ug.

Per the germline V gene, CDR1 is SGHVS and CDR2 is FQNEAQ. The CDR3 is 15 amino acids. Patients sequenced had flow cytometry evidence of CD8+CD57+ cell expansion. None of the patients had been given any therapy when their blood was sampled. The use of genomic DNA as template underpinned the TCR beta VDJ and CDR3 profiling. TCRdb recomputed calls from the reads with MiXCR, one row per CDR3 protein. The sample lists 200,000 to 300,000 distinct CDR3 sequences, 70% to 85% occurring once. Study-level points and caveats: Between the patient and control groups, CD8+ Simpson's diversity did not differ significantly. Sharing between patients and controls was observed for around 30 CD8+ CDR3 sequences.

This TCR came from a human donor with aplastic anemia. The sample was sorted CD4+, CD8+, or CD8+CD57+ T cells (not recorded which) from PBMCs. This chain connects TRBV7-8 to TRBJ2-3, with 7 bases lining up with TRBD1. This chain's CDR3 is CASSFHPDGTATSHF. As DNA, the CDR3 is TGTGCCAGCAGCTTTCATCCAGACGGGACAGCCACGTCGCATTTT.